Sequencing of this T cell receptor (beta chain) was carried out in a study of PD-1 blockade in mismatch repair-deficient tumors. General observations from the study: Tumor-resident clones, often absent from pretreatment blood, expanded after pembrolizumab and then contracted.

Notes on this clone: Its antigen remains unidentified.

TCRdb's table, derived via immunoSEQ multiplex PCR, lists solely in-frame clones and lacks some. The data hold about 34,000 clones, with approximately 80% observed a single time. Germline-derived CDR1 and CDR2 are MGHRA and YSYEKL. This CDR3 region has 16 residues. The V segment lost 3 bases and the J segment 1 base; nucleotides outside the gene matches: 6. The source was PBMCs, collected approximately 6 weeks after starting pembrolizumab. This receptor was obtained from an adult with mismatch repair-deficient cancer. V usage is TRBV4-1 and J usage is TRBJ2-7; 10 bases map to TRBD1. CDR3 protein: CASSHAPGQGSYEQYF. As DNA, the CDR3 is TGCGCCAGCAGCCATGCCCCGGGACAGGGGTCCTACGAGCAGTACTTC.